A single sample is the source of the 12 T cell receptor beta chains below, sequenced in a study of T cell repertoires in cytomegalovirus infection. These receptors' antigens are unknown. TCRdb reprocessed the reads with MiXCR, giving one entry per CDR3 protein. The data contain 40,000 to 60,000 distinct CDR3 sequences, under 25% of them singletons. The sample was CD8+ T cells from cultured PBMCs, taken from culture after CMV antigen stimulation. The source of these receptors is a human donor in good health (CMV status not recorded). Some clones in this sample may be carry-over from other donors' samples.

In this sample, this clonotype turned up a few times. The rearrangement links TRBV7-8 to TRBJ1-4; TRBD1 matches at 7 bases. The CDR3 extends over 15 amino acids. With 6 bases clipped from V and 5 bases from J, the junction kept 9 bases outside the gene matches. CDR1 and CDR2 (germline): SGHVS, FQNEAQ. In DNA, the CDR3 is TGTGCCAGCAGATACCAGGGGGGGACGAATGAAAAACTGTTTTTT. Its protein product is CASRYQGGTNEKLFF. Together with reference TRBV7-8 and TRBJ1-4, the CDR3 gives the full variable domain: GAGVSQSPRYKVAKRGQDVALRCDPISGHVSLFWYQQALGQGPEFLTYFQNEAQLDKSGLPSDRFFAERPEGSVSTLKIQRTQQEDSAVYLCASRYQGGTNEKLFFGSGTQLSVL.

The chain recombines TRBV12-3 or TRBV12-4 with TRBJ1-5; D gene unclear. The CDR3 totals 13 residues. Trimming shortened V by 3 bases and J by 3 bases, and 6 bases separated the two germline ends. The CDR3 DNA follows: TGTGCCAGCAGTTTCGAGGTCAATCAGCCCCAGCATTTT. Translation: CASSFEVNQPQHF.

This clonotype was detected a few times. The V gene is TRBV7-2, the J gene TRBJ2-3; the D gene is possibly TRBD2 (5 bases). In germline, CDR1 is SGHTA, CDR2 FQGNSA. The CDR3 loop spans 15 amino acids. Trimming removed 4 bases from V and 4 bases from J, with 15 bases in between. The CDR3 region has the DNA TGTGCCAGCAGCTCAACTTCGGGAAGGGCAGATACGCAGTATTTT. Translation gives CASSSTSGRADTQYF.

The CDR3 loop reads CATIMRGASYEQYF. The DNA for the CDR3 is TGTGCTACTATTATGCGGGGGGCCTCCTACGAGCAGTACTTC. This rearrangement joins TRBV6-1 to TRBJ2-7, with 8 bases identical to TRBD2. Germline V CDR1 and CDR2: MNHNS, SASEGT. The CDR3 spans 14 residues.

This clonotype was detected a few times. The chain recombines TRBV7-6 with TRBJ2-5; D is uncertain. Trimming cost V 5 bases and J 3 bases, with 7 bases left between them. Germline V lookup: CDR1 SGHVS, CDR2 FNYEAQ. The CDR3 length is 12 residues. DNA of the CDR3: TGTGCCAGCAGCACCCTTGAAGAGACCCAGTACTTC. Protein sequence: CASSTLEETQYF.

The V call is TRBV6-2 or TRBV6-3, the J call TRBJ2-5; 10 bases align to TRBD2. This CDR3 is 15 amino acids long. CDR1 and CDR2 (germline): MNHEY, SVGEGT. The V segment lost 6 bases and the J segment 4 bases; nucleotides outside the gene matches: 8. Written as DNA, the CDR3 is TGTGCCAGCAGCCCCCCGGGACTAGCGAGAGAGACCCAGTACTTC. It yields the protein CASSPPGLARETQYF.

This clonotype was recorded at least ten times. CDR3 bases: TGTGCCAGTAGTATTTCGAGCGGGAGATACAATGAGCAGTTCTTC. Protein product: CASSISSGRYNEQFF. This sequence joins TRBV19 and TRBJ2-1, with 8 bases aligning to TRBD2. The CDR3 is 15 residues long. V was pared by 3 bases and J by 4 bases, with 5 bases of the junction left unmatched. Per the germline V gene, CDR1 is LNHDA and CDR2 is SQIVND (reference sequence). Complete variable domain (other parts from reference TRBV19 and TRBJ2-1): DGGITQSPKYLFRKEGQNVTLSCEQNLNHDAMYWYRQDPGQGLRLIYYSQIVNDFQKGDIAEGYSVSREKKESFPLTVTSAQKNPTAFYLCASSISSGRYNEQFFGPGTRLTVL.

This clonotype turned up a few times. CDR3 DNA: TGTGCCAGCAGCTTAGCGAGGAAGGGGGCGGAATCACCCCTCCACTTT. This codes for CASSLARKGAESPLHF. The chain couples TRBV7-8 to TRBJ1-6; 7 bases are shared with TRBD1. The V and J ends lost 0 bases and 10 bases, in that order; junction bases with no gene match: 9. The CDR3 has 16 amino acids. The V gene's germline CDR1 is SGHVS and CDR2 FQNEAQ.

V is TRBV12-3 or TRBV12-4 and J is TRBJ1-1; D is unresolved. The CDR3 extends over 13 amino acids. V gave up 3 bases and J gave up 5 bases, with 10 bases separating them. CDR3 bases: TGTGCCAGCAGTTTTTTGGGAAGGACTGAAGCTTTCTTT. This translates into CASSFLGRTEAFF.

This clonotype has only a few counts. This chain joins TRBV7-3 and TRBJ1-1, with 10 bases aligning to TRBD1. CDR3 size: 16 residues. The J segment lost 5 bases and the V segment lost 5 bases, leaving 11 bases of the junction unmatched. Germline V lookup: CDR1 SGHTA, CDR2 FQGTGA. CDR3 region: CASSAGPGDRGTEAFF. CDR3 in DNA: TGTGCCAGCAGCGCCGGCCCCGGGGACAGGGGTACTGAAGCTTTCTTT.

This clonotype came up a few times. The chain uses TRBV20-1 and TRBJ1-1; D is uncertain. Germline V CDR1 and CDR2: DFQATT, SNEGSKA (reference sequence). The CDR3 length is 16 residues. V shed 6 bases and J shed 3 bases, with 23 bases lying between them. Here the CDR3 DNA reads TGCAGTGCCCTTGCTGAACCGGGCTCCTGGTACACTGAAGCTTTCTTT. Its protein is CSALAEPGSWYTEAFF.

This clonotype has more than one count but fewer than ten. The chain recombines TRBV7-2 with TRBJ1-5; D unresolved. V lost 5 bases, J lost 15 bases, and 11 bases lay in between. The CDR3 has 10 residues. Germline lookup yields CDR1 SGHTA and CDR2 FQGNSA. CDR3 nucleotides: TGTGCCAGCAGCCCCACTACATCGCATTTT. Translating it yields CASSPTTSHF.